This section outlines one T cell receptor (beta chain) sequence together with its context. The data were obtained in a study of lymphopenia after photon versus proton radiotherapy. Measured with immunoSEQ multiplex PCR; TCRdb has only the in-frame clones, and not every one. The profile covers around 30,000 clones, with 85% to 90% appearing a single time and less than 7% taken by the ten largest. The V end was cut by 4 bases, the J end by 3 bases, with 14 bases between. This CDR3 region has 15 residues. The germline V gene has CDR1 LGHNA and CDR2 YSLEER. The rearrangement joins TRBV4-3 to TRBJ2-3, with a tentative D call TRBD2 (6 bases). This clonotype was sampled from a woman aged 45-65 years with pancreatic cancer. Sequencing used peripheral blood, obtained from a patient treated with photon-based radiotherapy. CDR3 DNA sequence: TGCGCCAGCAGCCCCACGGGAGTAGGGACAGATACGCAGTATTTT. Amino acids: CASSPTGVGTDTQYF.